The 28 T cell receptor beta chains presented below share a single source sample, sequenced in a study of blood T cell repertoires in COVID-19. Assay used: immunoSEQ multiplex PCR; TCRdb lists only in-frame clones, some missing. In the table there are 35,000 to 50,000 clones, roughly nine tenths of which are singletons. Input material: peripheral blood. These receptors originate from a man between 65 and 85 years old with active COVID-19.

The chain is built from TRBV9 and TRBJ1-2; D is perhaps TRBD1 (5 bases). The CDR3 has 15 amino acids. V was clipped by 0 bases and J by 3 bases, with 12 bases between them. Germline V gene sequence: CDR1 SGDLS, CDR2 YYNGEE. The CDR3, as DNA: TGTGCCAGCAGCGTAGGAGCAGGGTCGCACTATGGCTACACCTTC. Protein sequence: CASSVGAGSHYGYTF. Full variable domain (rest looked up from reference TRBV9 and TRBJ1-2): DSGVTQTPKHLITATGQRVTLRCSPRSGDLSVYWYQQSLDQGLQFLIQYYNGEERAKGNILERFSAQQFPDLHSELNLSSLELGDSALYFCASSVGAGSHYGYTFGSGTRLTVV.

This rearrangement joins TRBV6-2 or TRBV6-3 to TRBJ2-1; 10 bases align to TRBD2. The CDR3 runs 14 residues. From germline, CDR1 is MNHEY and CDR2 SVGEGT. Germline trimming cut 6 bases from V and 4 bases from J; bases unmatched to any gene: 3. This CDR3 reads CASSRLAGYNEQFF. Here the CDR3 DNA reads TGTGCCAGCAGCAGACTAGCGGGTTACAATGAGCAGTTCTTC.

This clone appeared a single time. This chain joins TRBV9 and TRBJ2-2; D gene ambiguous. Trimming removed 4 bases at V and 0 bases at J, with 7 bases between. This CDR3 contains 14 residues. Germline assignment: CDR1 SGDLS and CDR2 YYNGEE. CDR3 loop: CASSPRANTGELFF. DNA for the CDR3: TGTGCCAGCAGCCCTCGAGCGAACACCGGGGAGCTGTTTTTT.

CDR3 bases: TGTGCCAGCAGTGGCGGGACTAGCGGGGGGCCCCCAGATACGCAGTATTTT. Its translation: CASSGGTSGGPPDTQYF. The rearrangement links TRBV6-1 to TRBJ2-3; TRBD2 matches 15 bases. CDR3 length: 17 residues. CDR1 MNHNS and CDR2 SASEGT come from the germline V gene. The trim removed 4 bases at V and 4 bases at J, leaving 6 bases unmatched.

The rearrangement joins TRBV28 to TRBJ2-5; D call uncertain. Deletions cut 5 bases from V and 4 bases from J, with 14 bases between. Germline V gene data show CDR1 as MDHEN and CDR2 as SYDVKM. The CDR3 spans 14 residues. CDR3 sequence: CASSPPDPGETQYF. CDR3 bases: TGTGCCAGCAGTCCCCCAGACCCGGGAGAGACCCAGTACTTC.

The chain is built from TRBV7-2 and TRBJ2-7, with D perhaps matching TRBD1 (6 bases). Germline CDR1 SGHTA, CDR2 FQGNSA. V lost 3 bases to trimming and J lost 4 bases, with 13 bases between them. CDR3 length: 14 amino acids. DNA for the CDR3: TGTGCCAGCAGCTTTGCGACAGGCGGATACGAGCAGTACTTC. Amino acid sequence: CASSFATGGYEQYF. The full variable domain, its missing parts supplied by reference TRBV7-2 and TRBJ2-7, is GAGVSQSPSNKVTEKGKDVELRCDPISGHTALYWYRQSLGQGLEFLIYFQGNSAPDKSGLPSDRFSAERTGGSVSTLTIQRTQQEDSAVYLCASSFATGGYEQYFGPGTRLTVT.

J is TRBJ2-1 and V is TRBV28; possible D gene TRBD1, 6 bases. V lost 2 bases, J lost 6 bases, and 11 bases lay in between. The CDR3 is made up of 14 amino acids. Germline-derived CDR1 and CDR2 are MDHEN and SYDVKM. The CDR3 is CASSLPGESNEQFF. CDR3 DNA sequence: TGTGCCAGCAGTTTACCAGGGGAAAGCAATGAGCAGTTCTTC.

The V and J genes are TRBV28 and TRBJ1-2; 8 bases line up with TRBD1. The CDR3 spans 17 residues. The ends lost 7 bases at V and 3 bases at J; junction bases unmatched: 16. The germline V gene encodes CDR1 MDHEN and CDR2 SYDVKM. CDR3 region: CASTVTGVGLLDYGYTF. DNA for the CDR3: TGTGCCAGCACCGTGACAGGGGTGGGGTTGTTGGACTATGGCTACACCTTC.

V gene TRBV10-1 combines with J gene TRBJ2-3, with TRBD2 identical over 12 bases. CDR3 length equals 15 residues. The V gene's germline CDR1 is WNHNN and CDR2 SYGVQD (reference sequence). The V gene end was trimmed by 6 bases and the J gene end by 0 bases; junction bases not matched to a gene: 1. The CDR3 bases are TGCGCCAGCAGGGGACTAGCGGGTAGCACAGATACGCAGTATTTT. It is translated as CASRGLAGSTDTQYF.

The J gene is TRBJ1-2, the V gene TRBV6-6; 9 bases match TRBD1. Germline trimming cut 6 bases from V and 8 bases from J; bases unmatched to any gene: 10. Germline V gene data show CDR1 as MNHNY and CDR2 as SVGAGI (reference sequence). The CDR3 has 14 residues. The CDR3 is CASRPGEGQGGYTF. CDR3 DNA: TGTGCCAGCAGACCCGGTGAGGGACAGGGAGGCTACACCTTC.

The chain is built from TRBV7-2 and TRBJ2-3; a possible D gene is TRBD1 (5 bases). The V and J ends lost 5 bases and 6 bases respectively, with 12 bases between them. In germline, CDR1 is SGHTA, CDR2 FQGNSA. The CDR3 length is 13 residues. The CDR3 region is CASSITGFDTQYF. CDR3 nucleotides: TGTGCCAGCAGCATAACAGGTTTTGATACGCAGTATTTT.

The gene calls are TRBV27 and TRBJ1-5; D not resolved. With 6 bases removed from V and 0 bases from J, the gap between germline ends came to 12 bases. This CDR3 region has 15 residues. Germline V gene data show CDR1 as MNHEY and CDR2 as SMNVEV (reference sequence). CDR3 amino acids: CASSPGYNSNQPQHF. Here the CDR3 DNA reads TGTGCCAGCAGCCCGGGGTATAATAGCAATCAGCCCCAGCATTTT.

The V and J genes are TRBV20-1 and TRBJ2-7, with D possibly TRBD2 on 6 matching bases. The CDR3 totals 11 residues. The V end lost 2 bases, the J end lost 6 bases, and 8 bases lay between the germline ends. Germline CDR1 and CDR2: DFQATT and SNEGSKA (reference sequence). CDR3 sequence reads: CSARWTIEQYF. CDR3 nucleotides: TGCAGTGCTAGATGGACTATCGAGCAGTACTTC.

The CDR3 DNA reads as TGTGCCAGCAGCTTAGCGCTGCAGGCAATCTATGGCTACACCTTC. It yields the protein CASSLALQAIYGYTF. The chain recombines TRBV7-2 with TRBJ1-2; D uncertain. From germline, CDR1 is SGHTA and CDR2 FQGNSA. Trimming cost V 0 bases and J 4 bases, with 12 bases left between them. This CDR3 spans 15 amino acids.

The gene calls are TRBV5-6 and TRBJ2-5; no firm D call. Germline V lookup: CDR1 SGHDT, CDR2 YYEEEE. There are 13 residues in the CDR3. Trimming took off 0 bases at V and 4 bases at J, with 7 bases between the two ends. The CDR3 coding sequence is TGTGCCAGCAGCTTGGGCAGGTTAGAGACCCAGTACTTC. It codes for CASSLGRLETQYF.

V usage is TRBV4-1 and J usage is TRBJ1-3; D not certain. The CDR3 extends over 15 amino acids. Trimming took off 0 bases at V and 3 bases at J, with 9 bases between the two ends. Looked up from germline, CDR1 is MGHRA and CDR2 is YSYEKL. The CDR3, as DNA: TGCGCCAGCAGCCAAGAAGACTTGGGTGGAAACACCATATATTTT. This codes for CASSQEDLGGNTIYF.

V and J are TRBV5-1 and TRBJ2-2, with D maybe TRBD1 (6 bases). Germline V gene sequence: CDR1 SGHRS, CDR2 YFSETQ. Trimming removed 6 bases from V and 3 bases from J, with 15 bases in between. CDR3 size: 15 residues. As DNA, the CDR3 is TGCGCCAGCAACGAGTTAGCAGGGGACACCGGGGAGCTGTTTTTT. It yields the protein CASNELAGDTGELFF.

J is TRBJ1-1 and V is TRBV7-2; TRBD1 matches at 8 bases. Looked up from germline, CDR1 is SGHTA and CDR2 is FQGNSA. The length of the CDR3 is 15 residues. The J segment lost 1 base and the V segment lost 4 bases, leaving 5 bases of the junction unmatched. CDR3 DNA: TGTGCCAGCAGCTCCAGGGGGCGGGGGAACACTGAAGCTTTCTTT. Translated, it gives CASSSRGRGNTEAFF.

This chain connects TRBV4-2 to TRBJ2-1; possibly TRBD1 for D (6 bases). Per germline, CDR1 LGHNA and CDR2 YNFKEQ. Trimming stripped 3 bases from V and 10 bases from J, with 13 bases between. The length of the CDR3 is 13 residues. The CDR3 DNA reads as TGTGCCAGCAGCCAGGAACAGGGATCCGAGCAGTTCTTC. Translated, it gives CASSQEQGSEQFF.

V usage is TRBV15 and J usage is TRBJ2-5; no reliable D call. V was clipped by 1 base and J by 2 bases, with 17 bases between them. CDR1 and CDR2 (germline): LNHNV, YYDKDF (reference sequence). CDR3 length equals 17 residues. In nucleotides, the CDR3 is TGTGCCACCAGCAGAGGGTTGGCTAGTTTTCCTCAAGAGACCCAGTACTTC. Protein sequence: CATSRGLASFPQETQYF. Full variable domain (rest looked up from reference TRBV15 and TRBJ2-5): DAMVIQNPRYQVTQFGKPVTLSCSQTLNHNVMYWYQQKSSQAPKLLFHYYDKDFNNEADTPDNFQSRRPNTSFCFLDIRSPGLGDTAMYLCATSRGLASFPQETQYFGPGTRLLVL.

The chain recombines TRBV15 with TRBJ1-2, with D hard to call. The V end was cut by 0 bases, the J end by 2 bases, with 13 bases between. Germline assignment: CDR1 LNHNV and CDR2 YYDKDF (reference sequence). The length of the CDR3 is 16 residues. The DNA of the CDR3 is TGTGCCACCAGCAGAGATAGTAGCAGCCTAAACTATGGCTACACCTTC. Protein product: CATSRDSSSLNYGYTF. Variable domain in full (rest from reference TRBV15 and TRBJ1-2): DAMVIQNPRYQVTQFGKPVTLSCSQTLNHNVMYWYQQKSSQAPKLLFHYYDKDFNNEADTPDNFQSRRPNTSFCFLDIRSPGLGDTAMYLCATSRDSSSLNYGYTFGSGTRLTVV.

The chain has TRBV6-5 and TRBJ1-4; TRBD1 agrees at 8 bases. Germline lookup yields CDR1 MNHEY and CDR2 SVGAGI. This CDR3 has 14 amino acids. V shed 6 bases and J 10 bases; nucleotides not matched to a gene: 10. CDR3 loop: CASRPQGALRKLFF. CDR3 bases: TGTGCCAGCAGACCCCAGGGGGCGCTTCGAAAACTGTTTTTT.

The CDR3 bases are TGCGCCAGCAGTCGTGGGACTAGCGGGGGTGGTGAGCAGTTCTTC. The encoded protein is CASSRGTSGGGEQFF. V is TRBV23-1 and J is TRBJ2-1; 14 nucleotides agree with TRBD2. TRBV23-1 is placed among ORFs of uncertain function. After removal of 4 bases from V and 9 bases from J, the junction contained 5 bases not matched to a gene. The CDR3 loop spans 15 amino acids.

The chain links TRBV11-2 to TRBJ2-1; D possibly corresponds to TRBD2 (7 bases). Deletions cut 3 bases from V and 5 bases from J, with 11 bases between. The CDR3 totals 14 residues. Germline V gene sequence: CDR1 SGHAT, CDR2 FQNNGV. The CDR3 protein is CASSLGGAHNEQFF. Written as DNA, the CDR3 is TGTGCCAGCAGCTTGGGGGGGGCCCACAATGAGCAGTTCTTC.

The V gene is TRBV19, the J gene TRBJ2-4; TRBD2 matches at 8 bases. Trimming at V came to 8 bases and at J to 0 bases, leaving 6 bases not matched to a gene. The CDR3 covers 15 residues. The germline gives CDR1 LNHDA, CDR2 SQIVND (reference sequence). The chain's CDR3 is CASSGLAQAKNIQYF. Here the CDR3 DNA reads TGTGCCAGTTCTGGACTAGCACAAGCCAAAAACATTCAGTACTTC.

In nucleotides, the CDR3 is TGTGCCAGCAGCGTAGACTACGGGGAGCTGTTTTTT. Residues: CASSVDYGELFF. The chain joins TRBV9 to TRBJ2-2; D gene ambiguous. From germline, CDR1 is SGDLS and CDR2 YYNGEE. The CDR3 runs to 12 residues. Deletions cut 0 bases from V and 7 bases from J, with 4 bases between. The whole variable domain, filled in from reference TRBV9 and TRBJ2-2, reads DSGVTQTPKHLITATGQRVTLRCSPRSGDLSVYWYQQSLDQGLQFLIQYYNGEERAKGNILERFSAQQFPDLHSELNLSSLELGDSALYFCASSVDYGELFFGEGSRLTVL.

The chain is built from TRBV6-1 and TRBJ2-3; no definite D call. The CDR3 has 14 amino acids. The germline V and J ends were trimmed by 2 bases and 0 bases, with 6 bases remaining between them. Germline V gene sequence: CDR1 MNHNS, CDR2 SASEGT. CDR3 DNA: TGTGCCAGCAGTGAATACTATAGCACAGATACGCAGTATTTT. This codes for CASSEYYSTDTQYF.

J is TRBJ2-1 and V is TRBV4-2; 9 nucleotides agree with TRBD1. The CDR3 runs to 16 residues. Germline CDR1 and CDR2: LGHNA and YNFKEQ. J lost 5 bases, V lost 5 bases, and 10 bases had no gene match. CDR3 region: CASSGRPGQGDNEQFF. The CDR3 DNA reads as TGTGCCAGCAGCGGTCGACCGGGACAGGGTGACAATGAGCAGTTCTTC.